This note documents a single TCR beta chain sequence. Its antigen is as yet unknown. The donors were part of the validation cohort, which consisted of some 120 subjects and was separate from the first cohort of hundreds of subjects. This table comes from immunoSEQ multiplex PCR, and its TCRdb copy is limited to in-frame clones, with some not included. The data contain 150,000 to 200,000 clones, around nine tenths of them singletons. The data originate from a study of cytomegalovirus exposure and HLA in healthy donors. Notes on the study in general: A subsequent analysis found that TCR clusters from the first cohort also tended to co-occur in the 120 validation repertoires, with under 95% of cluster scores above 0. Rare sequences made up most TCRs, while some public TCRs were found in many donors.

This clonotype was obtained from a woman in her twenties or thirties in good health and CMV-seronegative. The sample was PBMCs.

CDR3 amino acids: CASCGLAGTDTQYF. The CDR3 DNA sequence: TGCGCCAGCTGCGGACTAGCGGGCACAGATACGCAGTATTTT. The V call is TRBV5-1, the J call TRBJ2-3; TRBD2 agrees at 10 bases. V shed 7 bases, J shed 1 base, and the junction held 3 bases outside the gene matches. Germline loops: CDR1 SGHRS, CDR2 YFSETQ. The CDR3 runs to 14 residues.